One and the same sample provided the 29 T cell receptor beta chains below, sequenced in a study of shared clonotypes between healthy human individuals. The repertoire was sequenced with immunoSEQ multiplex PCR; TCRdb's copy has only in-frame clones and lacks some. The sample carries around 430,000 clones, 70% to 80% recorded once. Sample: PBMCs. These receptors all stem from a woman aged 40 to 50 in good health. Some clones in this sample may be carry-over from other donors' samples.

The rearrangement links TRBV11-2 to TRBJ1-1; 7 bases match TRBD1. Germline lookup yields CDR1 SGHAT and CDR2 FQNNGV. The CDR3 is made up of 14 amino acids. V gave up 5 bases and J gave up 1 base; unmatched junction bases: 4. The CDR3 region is CASSRQGRNTEAFF. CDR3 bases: TGTGCCAGCAGCCGACAGGGCCGGAACACTGAAGCTTTCTTT.

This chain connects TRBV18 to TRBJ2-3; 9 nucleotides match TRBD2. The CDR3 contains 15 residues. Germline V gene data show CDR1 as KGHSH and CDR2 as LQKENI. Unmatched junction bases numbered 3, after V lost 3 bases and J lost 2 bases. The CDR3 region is CASSPTSGHTDTQYF. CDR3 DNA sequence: TGTGCCAGCTCACCGACTAGCGGCCACACAGATACGCAGTATTTT. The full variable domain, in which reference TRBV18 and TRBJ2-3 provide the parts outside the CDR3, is NAGVMQNPRHLVRRRGQEARLRCSPMKGHSHVYWYRQLPEEGLKFMVYLQKENIIDESGMPKERFSAEFPKEGPSILRIQQVVRGDSAAYFCASSPTSGHTDTQYFGPGTRLTVL.

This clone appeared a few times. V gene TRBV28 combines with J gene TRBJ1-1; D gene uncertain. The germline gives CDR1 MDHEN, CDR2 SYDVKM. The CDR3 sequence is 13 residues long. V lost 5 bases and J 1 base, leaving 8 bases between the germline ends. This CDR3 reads CASSGYGNTEAFF. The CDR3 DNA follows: TGTGCCAGCAGTGGTTACGGGAACACTGAAGCTTTCTTT.

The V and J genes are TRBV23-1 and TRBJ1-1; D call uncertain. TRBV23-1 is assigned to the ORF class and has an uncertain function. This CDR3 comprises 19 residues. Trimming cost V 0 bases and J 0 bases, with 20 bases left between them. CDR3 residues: CASSQSTQDYGEMNTEAFF. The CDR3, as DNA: TGCGCCAGCAGTCAATCGACCCAGGACTACGGGGAGATGAACACTGAAGCTTTCTTT.

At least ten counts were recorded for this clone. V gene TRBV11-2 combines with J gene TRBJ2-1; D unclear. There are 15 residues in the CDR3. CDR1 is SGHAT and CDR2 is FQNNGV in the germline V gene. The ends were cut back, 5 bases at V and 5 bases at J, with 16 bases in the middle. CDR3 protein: CASSPLKGRDNEQFF. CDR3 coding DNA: TGTGCCAGCAGCCCTCTCAAGGGAAGGGACAATGAGCAGTTCTTC.

CDR3 DNA sequence: TGTGCCAGTAGTACCATCTACAATGAGCAGTTCTTC. Its protein product is CASSTIYNEQFF. The gene calls are TRBV19 and TRBJ2-1; D gene uncertain. This CDR3 contains 12 residues. Trimming removed 4 bases from V and 3 bases from J, with 4 bases in between. Germline CDR1 and CDR2: LNHDA and SQIVND (reference sequence). Based on the CDR3 plus reference TRBV19 and TRBJ2-1, the full variable domain is DGGITQSPKYLFRKEGQNVTLSCEQNLNHDAMYWYRQDPGQGLRLIYYSQIVNDFQKGDIAEGYSVSREKKESFPLTVTSAQKNPTAFYLCASSTIYNEQFFGPGTRLTVL.

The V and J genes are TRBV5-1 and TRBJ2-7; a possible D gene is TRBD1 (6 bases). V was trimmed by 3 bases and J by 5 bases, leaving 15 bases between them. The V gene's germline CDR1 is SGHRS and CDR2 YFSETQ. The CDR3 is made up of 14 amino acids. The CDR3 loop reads CASSSGTPLNEQYF. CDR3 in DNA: TGCGCCAGCAGCTCCGGGACACCACTGAACGAGCAGTACTTC.

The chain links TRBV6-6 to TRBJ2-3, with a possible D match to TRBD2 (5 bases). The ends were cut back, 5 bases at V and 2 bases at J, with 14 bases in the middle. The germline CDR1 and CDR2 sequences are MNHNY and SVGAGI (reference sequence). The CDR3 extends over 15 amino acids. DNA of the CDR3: TGTGCCAGCAGTGCCCTGAGAGCGGACACAGATACGCAGTATTTT. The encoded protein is CASSALRADTDTQYF.

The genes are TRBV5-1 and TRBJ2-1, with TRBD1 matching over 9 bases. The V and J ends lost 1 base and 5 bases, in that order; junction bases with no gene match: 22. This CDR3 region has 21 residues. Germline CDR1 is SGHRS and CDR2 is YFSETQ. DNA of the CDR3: TGCGCCAGCAGCTTGTTCATTGGGGACAGGGTTGCTAGCGGCCCAGACAATGAGCAGTTCTTC. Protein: CASSLFIGDRVASGPDNEQFF.

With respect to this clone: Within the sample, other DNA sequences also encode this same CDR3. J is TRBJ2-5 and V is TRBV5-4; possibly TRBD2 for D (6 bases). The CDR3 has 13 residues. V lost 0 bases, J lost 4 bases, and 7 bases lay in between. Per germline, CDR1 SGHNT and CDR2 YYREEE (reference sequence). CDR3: CASSLVGGETQYF. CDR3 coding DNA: TGTGCCAGCAGCTTGGTGGGAGGAGAGACCCAGTACTTC.

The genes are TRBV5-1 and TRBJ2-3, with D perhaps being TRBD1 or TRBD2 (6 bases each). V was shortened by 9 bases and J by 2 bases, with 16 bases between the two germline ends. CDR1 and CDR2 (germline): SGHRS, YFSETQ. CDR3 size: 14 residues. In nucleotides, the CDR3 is TGCGCCACGTCCTCGGGGGCCCTCACAGATACGCAGTATTTT. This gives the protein CATSSGALTDTQYF.

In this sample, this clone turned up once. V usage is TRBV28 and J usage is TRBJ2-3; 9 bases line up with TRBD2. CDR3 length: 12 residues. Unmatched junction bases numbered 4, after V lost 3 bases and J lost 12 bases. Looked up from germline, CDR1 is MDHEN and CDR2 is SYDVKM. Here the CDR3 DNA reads TGTGCCAGCAGTTTTGGTCTAGCGGGACAGTATTTT. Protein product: CASSFGLAGQYF.

The CDR3 bases are TGTGCCAGCAGCGCCGATCGAGGATCCTACAATGAGCAGTTCTTC. It specifies CASSADRGSYNEQFF. The rearrangement links TRBV7-2 to TRBJ2-1; D gene ambiguous. From germline, CDR1 is SGHTA and CDR2 FQGNSA. Trimming took off 5 bases at V and 1 base at J, with 12 bases between the two ends. This CDR3 has 15 amino acids.

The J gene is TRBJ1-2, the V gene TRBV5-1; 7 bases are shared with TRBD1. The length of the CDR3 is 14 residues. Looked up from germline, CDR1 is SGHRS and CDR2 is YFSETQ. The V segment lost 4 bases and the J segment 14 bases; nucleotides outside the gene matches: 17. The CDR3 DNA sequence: TGCGCCAGCAGCCCCGGGACAGAGGCCTTAGGTTCGACCTTC. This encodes CASSPGTEALGSTF.

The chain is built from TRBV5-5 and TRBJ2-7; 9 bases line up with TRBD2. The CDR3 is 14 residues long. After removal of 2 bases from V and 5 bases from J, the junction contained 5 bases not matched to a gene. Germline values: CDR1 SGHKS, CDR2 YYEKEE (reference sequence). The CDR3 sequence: CASSLSGRFNEQYF. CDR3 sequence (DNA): TGTGCCAGCAGCTTAAGCGGGAGGTTCAACGAGCAGTACTTC.

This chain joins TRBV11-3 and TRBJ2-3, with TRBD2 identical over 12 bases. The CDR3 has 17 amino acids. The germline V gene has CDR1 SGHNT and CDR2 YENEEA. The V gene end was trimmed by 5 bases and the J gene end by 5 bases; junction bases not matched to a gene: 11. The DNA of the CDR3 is TGTGCCAGCAGCCAAAGGAGCCTAGCGGGAGGGAGAGATACGCAGTATTTT. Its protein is CASSQRSLAGGRDTQYF.

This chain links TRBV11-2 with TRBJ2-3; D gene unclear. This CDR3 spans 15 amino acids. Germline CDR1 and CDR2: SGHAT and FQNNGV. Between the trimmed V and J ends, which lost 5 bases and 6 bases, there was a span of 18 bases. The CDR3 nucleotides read TGTGCCAGCAGCCCGTCTAGAACCCCAGCCGATACGCAGTATTTT. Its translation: CASSPSRTPADTQYF.

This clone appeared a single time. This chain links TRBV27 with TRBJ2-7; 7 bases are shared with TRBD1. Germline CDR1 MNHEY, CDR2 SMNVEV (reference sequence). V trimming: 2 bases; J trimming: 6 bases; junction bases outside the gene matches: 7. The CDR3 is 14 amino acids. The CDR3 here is CASSLDRVRCEQYF. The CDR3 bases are TGTGCCAGCAGTTTAGACAGGGTTCGCTGCGAGCAGTACTTC.

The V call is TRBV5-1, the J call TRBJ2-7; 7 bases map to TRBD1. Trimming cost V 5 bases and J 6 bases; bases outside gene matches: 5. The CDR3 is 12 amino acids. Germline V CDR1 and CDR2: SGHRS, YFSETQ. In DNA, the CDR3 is TGCGCCAGCAGTGACAGGGCGGGCGAGCAGTACTTC. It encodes CASSDRAGEQYF. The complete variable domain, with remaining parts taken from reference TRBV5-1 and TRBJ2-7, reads KAGVTQTPRYLIKTRGQQVTLSCSPISGHRSVSWYQQTPGQGLQFLFEYFSETQRNKGNFPGRFSGRQFSNSRSEMNVSTLELGDSALYLCASSDRAGEQYFGPGTRLTVT.

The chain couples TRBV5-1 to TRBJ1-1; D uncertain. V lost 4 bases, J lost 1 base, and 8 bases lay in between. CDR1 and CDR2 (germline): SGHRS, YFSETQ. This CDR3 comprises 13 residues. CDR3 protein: CASSTTANTEAFF. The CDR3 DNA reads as TGCGCCAGCAGCACCACAGCGAACACTGAAGCTTTCTTT.

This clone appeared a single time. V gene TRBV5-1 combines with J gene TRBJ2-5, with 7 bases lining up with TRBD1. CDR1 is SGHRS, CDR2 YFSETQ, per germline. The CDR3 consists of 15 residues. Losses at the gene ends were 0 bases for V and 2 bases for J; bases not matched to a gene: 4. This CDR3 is CASSLAAGGQETQYF. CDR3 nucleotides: TGCGCCAGCAGCTTGGCGGCAGGGGGACAAGAGACCCAGTACTTC.

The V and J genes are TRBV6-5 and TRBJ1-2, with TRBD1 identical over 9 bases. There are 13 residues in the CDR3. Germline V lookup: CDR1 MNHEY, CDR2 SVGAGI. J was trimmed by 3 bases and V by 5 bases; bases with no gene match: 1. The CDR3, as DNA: TGTGCCAGCAGTCGGGACAGGGACTATGGCTACACCTTC. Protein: CASSRDRDYGYTF.

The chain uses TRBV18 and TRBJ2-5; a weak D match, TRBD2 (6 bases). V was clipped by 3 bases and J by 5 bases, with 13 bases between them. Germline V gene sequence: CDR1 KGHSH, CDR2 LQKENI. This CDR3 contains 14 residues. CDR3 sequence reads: CASSPGTLRETQYF. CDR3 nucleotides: TGTGCCAGCTCACCGGGGACTCTACGGGAGACCCAGTACTTC.

The CDR3, as DNA: TGTGCCAGCAGTTTCAGGAGCTACAATGAGCAGTTCTTC. It codes for CASSFRSYNEQFF. This sequence joins TRBV28 and TRBJ2-1; the D is unclear. The CDR3 covers 13 residues. V lost 3 bases and J 3 bases, leaving 6 bases between the germline ends. CDR1 is MDHEN, CDR2 SYDVKM, per germline.

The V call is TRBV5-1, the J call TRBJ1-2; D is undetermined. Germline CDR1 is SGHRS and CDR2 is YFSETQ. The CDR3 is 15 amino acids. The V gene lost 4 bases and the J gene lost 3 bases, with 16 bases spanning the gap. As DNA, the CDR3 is TGCGCCAGCAGCCCGGAGGCGGCGGGCGACTATGGCTACACCTTC. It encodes CASSPEAAGDYGYTF.

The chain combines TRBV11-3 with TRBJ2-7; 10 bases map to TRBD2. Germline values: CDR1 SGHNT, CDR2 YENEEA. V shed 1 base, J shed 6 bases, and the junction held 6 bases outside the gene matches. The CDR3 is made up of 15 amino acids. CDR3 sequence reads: CASSLGGTSAPEQYF. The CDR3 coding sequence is TGTGCCAGCAGCTTAGGCGGGACTAGCGCTCCCGAGCAGTACTTC.

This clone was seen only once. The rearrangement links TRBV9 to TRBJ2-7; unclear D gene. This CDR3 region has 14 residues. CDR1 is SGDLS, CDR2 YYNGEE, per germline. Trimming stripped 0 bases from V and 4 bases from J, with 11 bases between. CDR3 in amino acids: CASSVGGKPYEQYF. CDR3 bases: TGTGCCAGCAGCGTAGGTGGGAAGCCTTACGAGCAGTACTTC.

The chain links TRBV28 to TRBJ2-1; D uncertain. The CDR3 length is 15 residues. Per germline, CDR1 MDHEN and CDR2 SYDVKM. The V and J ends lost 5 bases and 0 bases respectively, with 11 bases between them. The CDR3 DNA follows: TGTGCCAGCAGTACCCGACGGAGCTCCTACAATGAGCAGTTCTTC. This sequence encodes CASSTRRSSYNEQFF.

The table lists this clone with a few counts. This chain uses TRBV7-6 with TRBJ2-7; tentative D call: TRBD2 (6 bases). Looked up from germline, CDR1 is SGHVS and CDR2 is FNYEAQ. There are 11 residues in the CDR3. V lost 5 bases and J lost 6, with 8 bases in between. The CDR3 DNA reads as TGTGCCAGCAGCCCCGGGGGCGAGCAGTACTTC. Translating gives CASSPGGEQYF.